The 13 T cell receptor beta chains presented below share a single source sample, sequenced in a study of blood T cells in healthy people across ages. Through a sample-barcoded 5' primer and a J-beta primer mix, a second PCR was run for 7 to 11 cycles. In TCRdb, the 5' RACE reads were re-called with MiXCR into one record per CDR3 protein. The sample lists approximately 1,000,000 distinct CDR3 sequences; under 55% were seen once. Sequencing was performed on blood. These receptors were collected from a woman aged 55-75 years in good health.

This clonotype was recorded a few times. The rearrangement uses TRBV6-6 and TRBJ1-2, with TRBD1 matching over 9 bases. V dropped 2 bases and J dropped 8; count of bases not matched to a gene: 15. CDR1 is MNHNY, CDR2 SVGAGI, per germline (reference sequence). The CDR3 length is 17 residues. DNA for the CDR3: TGTGCCAGCAGTTACCCGGAGTCCCGGGACAGGGCTTGGGGCTACACCTTC. It is translated as CASSYPESRDRAWGYTF.

V and J are TRBV12-3 or TRBV12-4 and TRBJ2-7, with D unclear. V shed 3 bases and J shed 5 bases, with 17 bases lying between them. CDR3 length: 15 residues. The CDR3 region is CASSLGGRPRDEQYF. CDR3 coding DNA: TGTGCCAGCAGTTTGGGTGGGCGGCCTAGGGACGAGCAGTACTTC.

This clonotype was recorded at least ten times. V and J are TRBV2 and TRBJ2-5; the D is unclear. Germline assignment: CDR1 SNHLY and CDR2 FYNNEI. Trimming took off 1 base at V and 5 bases at J, with 11 bases between the two ends. The CDR3 totals 14 residues. The CDR3 is CASSEGGMRETQYF. In DNA, the CDR3 is TGTGCCAGCAGTGAAGGGGGTATGAGGGAGACCCAGTACTTC.

This sequence joins TRBV29-1 and TRBJ2-1; D ambiguous. Germline loops: CDR1 SQVTM, CDR2 ANQGSEA. Deletions cut 3 bases from V and 7 bases from J, with 4 bases between. CDR3 length: 10 amino acids. CDR3 region: CSVDVNEQFF. The CDR3 DNA sequence: TGCAGCGTTGACGTTAATGAGCAGTTCTTC.

This clonotype appeared a few times. V gene TRBV28 combines with J gene TRBJ1-2; D perhaps matches TRBD1 (5 bases). This CDR3 has 15 amino acids. V was clipped by 7 bases and J by 4 bases, with 19 bases between them. Per the germline V gene, CDR1 is MDHEN and CDR2 is SYDVKM. CDR3 bases: TGTGCCAGCACCACTCCCCGGGGCAGTAGCTATGGCTACACCTTC. Its protein product is CASTTPRGSSYGYTF.

This clonotype was picked up a small number of times. The gene calls are TRBV7-2 and TRBJ2-1; D possibly corresponds to TRBD2 (5 bases). CDR1 and CDR2 from the germline V gene are SGHTA and FQGNSA. V dropped 5 bases and J dropped 0 bases, with 14 bases sitting between them. The CDR3 loop spans 16 amino acids. The CDR3: CASSRVRGSSYNEQFF. Written as DNA, the CDR3 is TGTGCCAGCAGCCGCGTCCGGGGTAGCTCCTACAATGAGCAGTTCTTC.

The rearrangement uses TRBV5-6 and TRBJ1-2, with unresolved D. This CDR3 is built from 14 residues. V lost 0 bases and J lost 8, with 14 bases in between. Per germline, CDR1 SGHDT and CDR2 YYEEEE. The CDR3 spells CASSLGSAERGYTF. CDR3 bases: TGTGCCAGCAGCTTGGGGTCCGCCGAGAGAGGCTACACCTTC.

The genes are TRBV7-2 and TRBJ2-2; the D gene is possibly TRBD1 (6 bases). The CDR3 loop spans 16 amino acids. V dropped 5 bases and J dropped 3 bases, with 16 bases sitting between them. Germline-derived CDR1 and CDR2 are SGHTA and FQGNSA. For the CDR3, the DNA is TGTGCCAGCAGCCCACCCCCGGACAGATACACCGGGGAGCTGTTTTTT. Protein sequence: CASSPPPDRYTGELFF.

Ten or more counts support this clonotype. This sequence joins TRBV10-2 and TRBJ2-7; tentatively, D is TRBD1 or TRBD2 (5 bases each). The germline V gene encodes CDR1 WSHSY and CDR2 SAAADI. There are 14 residues in the CDR3. Trimming removed 4 bases from V and 0 bases from J, with 10 bases in between. The CDR3 loop reads CASSAAGSSYEQYF. The CDR3 region has the DNA TGCGCCAGCAGTGCGGCAGGGAGCTCCTACGAGCAGTACTTC.

This clonotype was seen a few times. This sequence joins TRBV3-1 and TRBJ2-7; D is perhaps TRBD2 (5 bases). Trimming pared 0 bases from V and 2 bases from J, leaving 11 bases between. CDR1 is LGHDT and CDR2 is YNNKEL in the germline V gene (reference sequence). CDR3 length: 15 residues. The CDR3: CASSQDRGLPYEQYF. The CDR3 DNA follows: TGTGCCAGCAGCCAAGATCGCGGGCTCCCCTACGAGCAGTACTTC.

The V call is TRBV3-1, the J call TRBJ2-5, with D tentatively TRBD1 (5 bases). The germline V gene has CDR1 LGHDT and CDR2 YNNKEL (reference sequence). The CDR3 contains 17 residues. The ends were cut back, 3 bases at V and 0 bases at J, with 17 bases in the middle. Here the CDR3 reads CASSHPRVEPYQETQYF. The CDR3 bases are TGTGCCAGCAGCCACCCCAGGGTAGAACCGTACCAAGAGACCCAGTACTTC.

The rearrangement links TRBV3-1 to TRBJ2-3; D remains ambiguous. The CDR3 totals 17 residues. V was cut by 5 bases and J by 2 bases, with 20 bases left in between. CDR1 is LGHDT, CDR2 YNNKEL, per germline (reference sequence). The CDR3 sequence is CASSTARMVVTTDTQYF. CDR3 bases: TGTGCCAGCAGCACTGCGCGGATGGTTGTCACCACAGATACGCAGTATTTT.

The rearrangement links TRBV6-2 or TRBV6-3 to TRBJ2-6; D is unresolved. With 2 bases removed from V and 0 bases from J, the gap between germline ends came to 8 bases. The CDR3 sequence is 16 residues long. Germline assignment: CDR1 MNHEY and CDR2 SVGEGT. The CDR3 DNA reads TGTGCCAGCAGTTACCCGTTCGGCTCTGGGGCCAACGTCCTGACTTTC. It codes for CASSYPFGSGANVLTF.